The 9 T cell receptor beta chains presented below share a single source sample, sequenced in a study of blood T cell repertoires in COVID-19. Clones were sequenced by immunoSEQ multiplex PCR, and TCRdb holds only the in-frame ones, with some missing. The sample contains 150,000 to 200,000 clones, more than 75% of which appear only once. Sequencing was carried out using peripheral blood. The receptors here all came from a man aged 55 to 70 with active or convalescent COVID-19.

The CDR3 bases are TGTGCTAGTGGTAACCTAGGCTATGGCTACACCTTC. Translation gives CASGNLGYGYTF. The chain has TRBV12-5 and TRBJ1-2; no firm D call. Germline assignment: CDR1 LGHNT and CDR2 FRNRAP. The CDR3 sequence is 12 residues long. V lost 5 bases and J 4 bases, leaving 8 bases between the germline ends.

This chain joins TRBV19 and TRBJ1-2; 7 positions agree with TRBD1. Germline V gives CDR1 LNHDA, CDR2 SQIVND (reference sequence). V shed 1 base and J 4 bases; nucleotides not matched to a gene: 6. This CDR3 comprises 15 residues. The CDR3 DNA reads TGTGCCAGTAGTATAGGGGTAGGGGGCAGCTATGGCTACACCTTC. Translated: CASSIGVGGSYGYTF.

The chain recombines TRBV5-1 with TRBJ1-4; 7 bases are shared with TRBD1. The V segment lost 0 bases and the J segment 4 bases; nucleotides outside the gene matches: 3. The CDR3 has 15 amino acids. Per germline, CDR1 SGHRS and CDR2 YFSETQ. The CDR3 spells CASSLEGGDNEKLFF. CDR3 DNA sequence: TGCGCCAGCAGCTTGGAAGGGGGCGATAATGAAAAACTGTTTTTT.

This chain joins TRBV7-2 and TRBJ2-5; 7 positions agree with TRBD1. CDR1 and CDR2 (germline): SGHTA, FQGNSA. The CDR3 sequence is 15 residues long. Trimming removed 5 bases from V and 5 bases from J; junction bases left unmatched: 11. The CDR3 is CASSRQGWSSETQYF. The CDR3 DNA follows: TGTGCCAGCAGCAGACAGGGTTGGAGTTCTGAGACCCAGTACTTC.

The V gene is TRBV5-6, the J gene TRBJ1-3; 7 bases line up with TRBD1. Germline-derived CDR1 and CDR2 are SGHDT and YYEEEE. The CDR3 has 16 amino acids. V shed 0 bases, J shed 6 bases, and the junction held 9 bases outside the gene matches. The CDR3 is CASSLDRQGEKNTIYF. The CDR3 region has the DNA TGTGCCAGCAGCTTGGATCGGCAGGGGGAGAAAAACACCATATATTTT.

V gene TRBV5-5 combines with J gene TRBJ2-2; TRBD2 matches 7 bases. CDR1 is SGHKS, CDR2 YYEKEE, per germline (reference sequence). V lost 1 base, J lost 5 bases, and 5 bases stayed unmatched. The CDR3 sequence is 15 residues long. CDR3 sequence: CASSLPGGVTGELFF. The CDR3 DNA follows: TGTGCCAGCAGCTTGCCGGGGGGAGTGACCGGGGAGCTGTTTTTT.

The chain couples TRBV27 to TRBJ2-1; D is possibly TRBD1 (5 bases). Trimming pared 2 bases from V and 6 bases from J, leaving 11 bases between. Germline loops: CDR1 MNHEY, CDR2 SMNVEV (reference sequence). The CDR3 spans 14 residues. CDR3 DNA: TGTGCCAGCAGTTTAAGGGGTTTCGGCAATGAGCAGTTCTTC. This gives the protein CASSLRGFGNEQFF.

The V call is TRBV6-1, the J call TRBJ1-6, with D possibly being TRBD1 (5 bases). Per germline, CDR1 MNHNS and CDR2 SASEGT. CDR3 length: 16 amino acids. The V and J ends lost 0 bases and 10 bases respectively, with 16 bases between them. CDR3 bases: TGTGCCAGCAGTGAAGCCTACGGGACTCTGGGGTCACCCCTCCACTTT. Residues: CASSEAYGTLGSPLHF.

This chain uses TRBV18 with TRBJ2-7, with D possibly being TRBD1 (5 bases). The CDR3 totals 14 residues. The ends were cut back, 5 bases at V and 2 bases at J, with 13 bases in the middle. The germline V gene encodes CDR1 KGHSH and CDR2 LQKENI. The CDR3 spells CASSRPTETYEQYF. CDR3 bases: TGTGCCAGCTCAAGACCGACAGAAACCTACGAGCAGTACTTC.